Shown below are 4 T cell receptor beta chains from a single sample sequenced in a study of Graves' ophthalmopathy and Graves' hyperthyroidism. Amplified material comprised TCR beta CDR3 regions derived from RNA transcripts. RT-PCR was first run with HTBI primers, then multiplex PCR in a second round. TCRdb reprocessed the multiplex PCR reads via MiXCR and lists one record per CDR3 protein. The sample shows under 200,000 distinct CDR3 sequences, around two fifths of them seen only once. Sequencing was done on a sample of peripheral blood. The source of these receptors is a woman in her forties with Graves' ophthalmopathy.

This clonotype was seen ten or more times. The V and J genes are TRBV5-7 and TRBJ1-5; D is possibly TRBD1 (5 bases). TRBV5-7 is an ORF for which the function is uncertain. This CDR3 spans 16 amino acids. The V end was cut by 0 bases, the J end by 2 bases, with 12 bases between. CDR3 in DNA: TGTGCCAGCAGCTTGGCCAGGGCGTCGGGCAATCAGCCCCAGCATTTT. Residues: CASSLARASGNQPQHF.

This clonotype has a count of ten or more. The chain combines TRBV12-3 or TRBV12-4 with TRBJ1-6; the D is unclear. V lost 4 bases and J lost 10, with 11 bases in between. The CDR3 has 13 residues. CDR3: CASSSGPDSPLHF. In nucleotides, the CDR3 is TGTGCCAGCAGTTCAGGACCGGACTCACCCCTCCACTTT.

This clonotype was counted many times. The chain employs TRBV6-2 or TRBV6-3 and TRBJ2-7; TRBD2 matches at 10 bases. V was clipped by 4 bases and J by 4 bases; unmatched bases: 10. Germline CDR1 and CDR2: MNHEY and SVGEGT. The CDR3 length is 16 residues. Here the CDR3 reads CASSSDGLAARYEQYF. The CDR3 DNA follows: TGTGCCAGCAGTTCCGATGGACTAGCGGCTCGTTACGAGCAGTACTTC.

CDR3 amino acids: CASNAGGGGGYTF. The CDR3 DNA reads as TGTGCCAGCAATGCGGGGGGCGGAGGTGGCTACACCTTC. The V gene is TRBV6-1, the J gene TRBJ1-2; D may be TRBD1 (6 bases). Germline-derived CDR1 and CDR2 are MNHNS and SASEGT. Between the trimmed V and J ends, which lost 7 bases and 7 bases, there was a span of 16 bases. This CDR3 is 13 amino acids long.